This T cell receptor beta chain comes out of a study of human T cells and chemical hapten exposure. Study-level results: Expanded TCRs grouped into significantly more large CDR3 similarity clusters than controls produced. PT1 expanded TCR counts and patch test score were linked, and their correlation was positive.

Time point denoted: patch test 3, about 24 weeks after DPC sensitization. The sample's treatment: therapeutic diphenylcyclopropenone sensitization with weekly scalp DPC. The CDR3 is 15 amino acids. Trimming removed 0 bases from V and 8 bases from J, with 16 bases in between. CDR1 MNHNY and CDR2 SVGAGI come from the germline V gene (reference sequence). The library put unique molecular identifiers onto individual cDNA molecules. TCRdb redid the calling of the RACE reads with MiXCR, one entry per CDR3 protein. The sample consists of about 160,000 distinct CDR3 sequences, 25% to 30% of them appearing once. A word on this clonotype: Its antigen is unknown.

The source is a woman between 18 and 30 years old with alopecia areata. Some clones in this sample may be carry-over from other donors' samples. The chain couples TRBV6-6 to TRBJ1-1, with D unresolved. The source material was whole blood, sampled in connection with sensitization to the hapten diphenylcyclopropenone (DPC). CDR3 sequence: CASSYSGYAPREAFF. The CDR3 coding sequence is TGTGCCAGCAGTTACTCGGGGTACGCCCCACGGGAAGCTTTCTTT.